This T cell receptor (beta chain) was recovered during a study of blood T cell repertoires in COVID-19. V shed 4 bases, J shed 6 bases, and the junction held 6 bases outside the gene matches. Germline V gene sequence: CDR1 MNHEY, CDR2 SVGAGI. The CDR3 loop spans 16 amino acids. The repertoire was sequenced with immunoSEQ multiplex PCR; TCRdb's copy has only in-frame clones and lacks some. The table includes more than 100,000 clones, over 60% detected once. The genes are TRBV6-5 and TRBJ2-1; TRBD2 matches 13 bases. The clonotype originates from a woman over 75 with acute or convalescent COVID-19. The sample taken for sequencing was peripheral blood. The CDR3 coding sequence is TGTGCCAGCAGTTTTTCGACTAGCGGGAGGACCAATGAGCAGTTCTTC. Protein: CASSFSTSGRTNEQFF.